This T cell receptor beta chain was sequenced during a study of T cell repertoires in cytomegalovirus infection. Findings and limits, study-wide: Within the response measured ex vivo, HLA-C-restricted CMV-specific TCR beta clonotypes were dominant. Carriers of CMV and the relevant HLA type were discriminated by public TCR beta frequency.

With respect to this clonotype: The target antigen is unknown.

The CDR3 spans 15 residues. The germline V gene has CDR1 MNHEY and CDR2 SMNVEV (reference sequence). V was pared by 5 bases and J by 4 bases, with 12 bases between. Each CDR3 protein is one row after TCRdb ran MiXCR on the reads. The top ten clones hold 8.5% to 10% of a sample with about 400,000 distinct CDR3 sequences, around a sixth of them seen once. The rearrangement uses TRBV27 and TRBJ1-6; weak D call: TRBD1 (5 bases). The sequenced material came from PBMCs. This receptor was taken from a human donor in good health (CMV status not recorded). Some clones in this sample may be carry-over from other donors' samples. The CDR3 region is CASSPGTSYNSPLHF. The CDR3, as DNA: TGTGCCAGCAGTCCCGGGACGTCGTATAATTCACCCCTCCACTTT.